The clone carrying this T cell receptor (beta chain) was counted between two and nine times. What it recognizes is unknown. From the 5' RACE reads, TCRdb called clonotypes with MiXCR, one entry per CDR3 protein. The table shows under 1 million distinct CDR3 sequences, with around 12% occurring only once. This sample was taken from a study of identical twins. General study findings and limits: Insertion counts were lower in abundant cord blood beta clonotypes, a trend that memory repertoires did not show. Twins shared beta out-of-frame sequences in excess, but this excess was weaker.

After removal of 3 bases from V and 3 bases from J, the junction contained 8 bases not matched to a gene. The CDR3 has 16 residues. Healthy Caucasian donors formed the entire cohort. A further study also used this sample, focusing on yellow fever vaccine responses in identical twins.

This receptor was identified in a woman aged 18-30 years in good health. The rearrangement joins TRBV12-3 or TRBV12-4 to TRBJ2-7; 10 positions agree with TRBD2. The sample was PBMCs. The CDR3 bases are TGTGCCAGCAGTTTTTCTATTAGGACTAGCGGCTACGAGCAGTACTTC. It translates to CASSFSIRTSGYEQYF.